This TCR beta chain appears in the sequencing data of a study of blood T cell repertoires in COVID-19. Study in general: COVID-19 samples, acute and convalescent, were from the United States, Italy and Spain. From T cells, B-cell-depleted T cells, or PBMCs came the material, which was cDNA or gDNA.

J lost 1 base, V lost 4 bases, and 13 bases had no gene match. The CDR3 consists of 17 residues. Germline V CDR1 and CDR2: SGHDT, YYEEEE. In this sample, this clone turned up once. The authors' processing: Counts of nucleated cells, estimated from reference gene primer amplification, were obtained. Method: immunoSEQ multiplex PCR; TCRdb's copy keeps in-frame clones and lacks some. Clonal size and the V and J genes are those of that table, whereas D and trimming came from the DNA. The table records approximately 160,000 clones, over 80% of them present only once. This chain uses TRBV5-6 with TRBJ2-7; 8 positions match TRBD2. The sequencing sample was made of peripheral blood. The sequence was collected from a man between 65 and 79 years old who had recovered from COVID-19. The DNA of the CDR3 is TGTGCCAGCAGCCGGGGGGGCGGGTACCGTCATTCCTACGAGCAGTACTTC. Translating gives CASSRGGGYRHSYEQYF.